These 29 T cell receptor beta chains were sequenced from one sample in a study of blood T cell repertoires in COVID-19. Sequencing used immunoSEQ multiplex PCR; TCRdb keeps in-frame clones, though not all of them. The sample includes about 460,000 clones, 88% of them seen just once. The sample consisted of PBMCs or T cells enriched from blood (not recorded which). The receptor source for this set is a woman aged 60 to 75 who had recovered from COVID-19.

The gene calls are TRBV6-5 and TRBJ1-5, with 8 bases matching TRBD1. Per germline, CDR1 MNHEY and CDR2 SVGAGI. This CDR3 is built from 14 residues. Trimming cost V 8 bases and J 7 bases; bases outside gene matches: 10. The CDR3 sequence is CASSPSRGHQPQHF. Here the CDR3 DNA reads TGTGCCAGCTCCCCTAGCAGGGGGCACCAGCCCCAGCATTTT.

V usage is TRBV30 and J usage is TRBJ1-5; possible D gene TRBD1, 6 bases. Trimming cost V 2 bases and J 6 bases, with 14 bases left between them. There are 14 residues in the CDR3. Germline V gene data show CDR1 as GTSNPN and CDR2 as SVGIG (reference sequence). CDR3 residues: CAWSQQVGGQPQHF. In DNA form, the CDR3 reads TGTGCCTGGAGTCAACAGGTAGGGGGTCAGCCCCAGCATTTT.

This clone has only a few counts. The rearrangement joins TRBV11-3 to TRBJ2-7; perhaps TRBD2 as D (5 bases). In germline, CDR1 is SGHNT, CDR2 YENEEA. The CDR3 covers 14 residues. V was pared by 5 bases and J by 0 bases, with 11 bases between. Written as DNA, the CDR3 is TGTGCCAGCAGCGTGGACTCGGGCTCCTACGAGCAGTACTTC. Translation gives CASSVDSGSYEQYF.

The V call is TRBV9, the J call TRBJ1-2; perhaps TRBD1 as D (5 bases). V lost 0 bases to trimming and J lost 3 bases, with 12 bases between them. CDR3 size: 15 residues. Germline loops: CDR1 SGDLS, CDR2 YYNGEE. CDR3 sequence reads: CASSVGRVGDYGYTF. As DNA, the CDR3 is TGTGCCAGCAGCGTAGGGAGGGTGGGGGACTATGGCTACACCTTC.

V gene TRBV28 combines with J gene TRBJ1-2; no clear D gene. The CDR3 runs to 13 residues. Germline V gene data show CDR1 as MDHEN and CDR2 as SYDVKM. The V end was cut by 6 bases, the J end by 5 bases, with 13 bases between. The CDR3 nucleotides read TGTGCCAGCAGGGGCAGATATTCTTATGGCTACACCTTC. It specifies CASRGRYSYGYTF.

In its sample, this clone was seen a few times. V gene TRBV11-3 combines with J gene TRBJ2-7; 14 bases line up with TRBD2. V shed 5 bases, J shed 6 bases, and the junction held 12 bases outside the gene matches. Germline CDR1 reads SGHNT; CDR2 reads YENEEA. This CDR3 is 17 amino acids long. The DNA of the CDR3 is TGTGCCAGCAGCCCTTACTTCGGACTAGCGGGGGGACGCGAGCAGTACTTC. It yields the protein CASSPYFGLAGGREQYF.

Written as DNA, the CDR3 is TGTGCCAGTAGGAGACAAGACAATCAGCCCCAGCATTTT. Its protein product is CASRRQDNQPQHF. J is TRBJ1-5 and V is TRBV19; D call uncertain. In germline, CDR1 is LNHDA, CDR2 SQIVND (reference sequence). V gave up 6 bases and J gave up 3 bases, with 9 bases separating them. This CDR3 spans 13 amino acids.

The CDR3: CATSRDLSYEQYV. The CDR3, as DNA: TGTGCCACCAGCAGAGATCTGAGCTACGAGCAGTACGTC. The chain recombines TRBV15 with TRBJ2-7, with D uncertain. This CDR3 contains 13 residues. Trimming pared 0 bases from V and 3 bases from J, leaving 6 bases between. Germline values: CDR1 LNHNV, CDR2 YYDKDF (reference sequence).

The chain has TRBV19 and TRBJ1-2, with TRBD1 as a possible D gene (6 bases). Deletions cut 0 bases from V and 8 bases from J, with 10 bases between. Germline V gives CDR1 LNHDA, CDR2 SQIVND (reference sequence). CDR3 length: 13 amino acids. The CDR3 loop reads CASSIDSRGGYTF. CDR3 DNA: TGTGCCAGTAGTATAGATTCCAGGGGAGGCTACACCTTC.

The V call is TRBV2, the J call TRBJ1-2; 10 positions match TRBD1. Germline values: CDR1 SNHLY, CDR2 FYNNEI. CDR3 length: 13 amino acids. After removal of 4 bases from V and 4 bases from J, the junction contained 0 bases not matched to a gene. In DNA, the CDR3 is TGTGCCAGCAGTGGGGACAGGGGCTATGGCTACACCTTC. The encoded protein is CASSGDRGYGYTF.

This clone was recorded only once. This rearrangement joins TRBV6-1 to TRBJ1-2, with D perhaps matching TRBD1 (5 bases). The V end was cut by 3 bases, the J end by 1 base, with 12 bases between. The germline V gene has CDR1 MNHNS and CDR2 SASEGT. The CDR3 totals 15 residues. CDR3 in amino acids: CASSEGGLGNYGYTF. The CDR3 DNA reads TGTGCCAGCAGTGAGGGGGGTCTTGGTAACTATGGCTACACCTTC.

The V gene is TRBV5-1, the J gene TRBJ2-5; TRBD2 matches 10 bases. The CDR3 is 15 amino acids. Trimming took 4 bases from V and 2 from J; bases not matched to a gene: 5. CDR1 and CDR2 from the germline V gene are SGHRS and YFSETQ. The CDR3 DNA reads as TGCGCCAGCAGCGCACTAGCGGGGAATCAAGAGACCCAGTACTTC. This encodes CASSALAGNQETQYF.

This rearrangement joins TRBV11-2 to TRBJ1-2; D gene uncertain. The CDR3 has 14 amino acids. V gave up 5 bases and J gave up 4 bases, with 14 bases separating them. Germline CDR1 SGHAT, CDR2 FQNNGV. This chain's CDR3 is CASSPVRQAYGYTF. As DNA, the CDR3 is TGTGCCAGCAGCCCCGTCCGCCAGGCCTATGGCTACACCTTC. Complete variable domain (other parts from reference TRBV11-2 and TRBJ1-2): EAGVAQSPRYKIIEKRQSVAFWCNPISGHATLYWYQQILGQGPKLLIQFQNNGVVDDSQLPKDRFSAERLKGVDSTLKIQPAKLEDSAVYLCASSPVRQAYGYTFGSGTRLTVV.

The genes are TRBV25-1 and TRBJ2-1, with TRBD2 as a possible D gene (6 bases). Germline CDR1 and CDR2: MGHDK and SYGVNS. The CDR3 loop spans 16 amino acids. V was pared by 1 base and J by 0 bases, with 10 bases between. The CDR3 sequence is CASSEWEVSSYNEQFF. The CDR3, as DNA: TGTGCCAGCAGTGAATGGGAGGTGAGCTCCTACAATGAGCAGTTCTTC.

The rearrangement links TRBV19 to TRBJ1-5; perhaps TRBD1 as D (5 bases). Trimming pared 3 bases from V and 2 bases from J, leaving 14 bases between. The CDR3 covers 16 residues. From germline, CDR1 is LNHDA and CDR2 SQIVND (reference sequence). The CDR3 bases are TGTGCCAGTAGTATCAGGGCTCCCCGGGGCAATCAGCCCCAGCATTTT. As protein: CASSIRAPRGNQPQHF.

J is TRBJ1-6 and V is TRBV30; TRBD1 might be the D (6 bases). The CDR3 loop spans 19 amino acids. Germline CDR1 is GTSNPN and CDR2 is SVGIG (reference sequence). The ends were cut back, 2 bases at V and 5 bases at J, with 25 bases in the middle. The CDR3 region has the DNA TGTGCCTGGAGTCCCCGACACAGGGTGCCCTATAGGGATAATTCACCCCTCCACTTT. It codes for CAWSPRHRVPYRDNSPLHF. Full variable domain (missing parts from reference TRBV30 and TRBJ1-6): SQTIHQWPATLVQPVGSPLSLECTVEGTSNPNLYWYRQAAGRGLQLLFYSVGIGQISSEVPQNLSASRPQDRQFILSSKKLLLSDSGFYLCAWSPRHRVPYRDNSPLHFGNGTRLTVT.

The chain has TRBV5-1 and TRBJ2-3; a possible D gene is TRBD2 (5 bases). The V end lost 0 bases, the J end lost 6 bases, and 11 bases lay between the germline ends. Germline loops: CDR1 SGHRS, CDR2 YFSETQ. This CDR3 has 14 amino acids. DNA of the CDR3: TGCGCCAGCAGCTTGGGAAGGTCGGGGGATACGCAGTATTTT. Its protein product is CASSLGRSGDTQYF.

V usage is TRBV6-5 and J usage is TRBJ1-1; tentative D call: TRBD1 (6 bases). The CDR3 is 11 amino acids. From germline, CDR1 is MNHEY and CDR2 SVGAGI. V lost 7 bases and J lost 11, with 14 bases in between. The chain's CDR3 is CASNGERGAFF. In DNA form, the CDR3 reads TGTGCCAGCAATGGTGAGAGGGGGGCTTTCTTT.

This clone was observed a single time. J is TRBJ2-1 and V is TRBV9; 12 bases align to TRBD2. The CDR3 is 18 residues long. Germline V gives CDR1 SGDLS, CDR2 YYNGEE. The junction had 4 bases not matched to a gene; V was cut back by 0 bases and J by 0 bases. CDR3 nucleotides: TGTGCCAGCAGCGTAGGTCTAGCGGGGGGGCTCTCCTACAATGAGCAGTTCTTC. Its protein product is CASSVGLAGGLSYNEQFF.

The count of this clone is one. The chain combines TRBV9 with TRBJ2-2, with 7 bases identical to TRBD2. Looked up from germline, CDR1 is SGDLS and CDR2 is YYNGEE. The length of the CDR3 is 16 residues. V trimming: 2 bases; J trimming: 1 base; junction bases outside the gene matches: 5. For the CDR3, the DNA is TGTGCCAGCAGCGTGACCGGGACTAAGAACACCGGGGAGCTGTTTTTT. Translated, it gives CASSVTGTKNTGELFF.

The rearrangement links TRBV5-1 to TRBJ1-1; weak D call: TRBD1 (5 bases). V was pared by 1 base and J by 3 bases, with 10 bases between. This CDR3 spans 14 amino acids. Germline V gene lookup returns CDR1 SGHRS and CDR2 YFSETQ. This CDR3 reads CASSLRGLDTEAFF. CDR3 DNA: TGCGCCAGCAGCTTGCGGGGGTTGGACACTGAAGCTTTCTTT.

This clone was counted a single time. A junction end diverges from the germline sequence, so it may reflect a read error. V is TRBV15 and J is TRBJ1-6, with D uncertain. The CDR3 covers 13 residues. Germline V gives CDR1 LNHNV, CDR2 YYDKDF (reference sequence). The CDR3 protein is CATSRDYSSPLHF. The CDR3 DNA reads TGTGCCACCAGCAGAGATTATAGTTCACCCCTCCACTTT.

The chain combines TRBV24-1 with TRBJ2-3; TRBD2 matches 13 bases. CDR3 length: 18 residues. Germline loops: CDR1 KGHDR, CDR2 SFDVKD. The V segment lost 2 bases and the J segment 2 bases; nucleotides outside the gene matches: 6. The CDR3 here is CATSDSLLAGGITDTQYF. The CDR3 coding sequence is TGTGCCACCAGTGATTCCCTACTAGCGGGGGGGATCACAGATACGCAGTATTTT.

This chain joins TRBV11-2 and TRBJ1-6; D is possibly TRBD1 (6 bases). The CDR3 has 16 amino acids. CDR1 and CDR2 (germline): SGHAT, FQNNGV. The ends were cut back, 4 bases at V and 8 bases at J, with 18 bases in the middle. CDR3 sequence reads: CASSWGGLVGDSPLHF. The CDR3 nucleotides read TGTGCCAGCAGCTGGGGGGGCCTAGTAGGAGATTCACCCCTCCACTTT.

V gene TRBV10-3 combines with J gene TRBJ1-3; no clear D. Trimming removed 2 bases at V and 3 bases at J, with 11 bases between. The CDR3 has 15 amino acids. The germline V gene has CDR1 ENHRY and CDR2 SYGVKD. The CDR3 loop reads CAISEAAEYGNTIYF. The CDR3 coding sequence is TGTGCCATCAGTGAGGCGGCAGAGTATGGAAACACCATATATTTT.

V and J are TRBV27 and TRBJ2-3, with TRBD1 matching 8 bases. Germline V gene data show CDR1 as MNHEY and CDR2 as SMNVEV (reference sequence). Unmatched junction bases numbered 1, after V lost 10 bases and J lost 1 base. This CDR3 contains 12 residues. The CDR3: CATGQGTDTQYF. The DNA of the CDR3 is TGTGCCACGGGACAGGGCACAGATACGCAGTATTTT.

V is TRBV27 and J is TRBJ2-4; weak D call: TRBD2 (7 bases). The length of the CDR3 is 16 residues. Germline values: CDR1 MNHEY, CDR2 SMNVEV (reference sequence). V dropped 3 bases and J dropped 1 base, with 13 bases sitting between them. CDR3 amino acids: CASSLKGGTAKNIQYF. The CDR3 nucleotides read TGTGCCAGCAGTTTGAAGGGGGGGACGGCCAAAAACATTCAGTACTTC.

In its sample, this clone was seen once. An end of the junction does not agree with germline; a read error may underlie this. The V call is TRBV7-7, the J call TRBJ2-1; 7 bases fit TRBD1. The CDR3 loop spans 16 amino acids. Germline V gene data show CDR1 as SSHAT and CDR2 as FNYEAQ (reference sequence). CDR3 nucleotides: TGTGCTAGCAGCTTAGGGGGCGTCGCTCCCTACAATGAGCAGTTCTTC. It specifies CASSLGGVAPYNEQFF.

The chain uses TRBV2 and TRBJ2-3, with 10 bases that match TRBD2. V gave up 7 bases and J gave up 3 bases; unmatched junction bases: 4. The CDR3 runs 14 residues. Per germline, CDR1 SNHLY and CDR2 FYNNEI. CDR3 sequence reads: CASTLAGVTDTQYF. CDR3 bases: TGTGCCAGCACCCTAGCGGGGGTAACAGATACGCAGTATTTT.